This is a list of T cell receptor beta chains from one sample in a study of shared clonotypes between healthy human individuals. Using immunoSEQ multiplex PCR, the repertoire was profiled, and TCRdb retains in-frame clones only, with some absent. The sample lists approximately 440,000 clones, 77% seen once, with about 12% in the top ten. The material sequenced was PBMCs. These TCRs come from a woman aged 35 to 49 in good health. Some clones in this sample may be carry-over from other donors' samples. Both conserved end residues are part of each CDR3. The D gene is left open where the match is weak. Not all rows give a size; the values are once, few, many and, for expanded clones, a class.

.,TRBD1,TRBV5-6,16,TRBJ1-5,TGTGCCAGCAGCTTGTGGGGGACAGGGGGCCTTCAGCCCCAGCATTTT,CASSLWGTGGLQPQHF
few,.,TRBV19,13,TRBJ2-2,TGTGCCAGTAGTATGTGGAACACCGGGGAGCTGTTTTTT,CASSMWNTGELFF
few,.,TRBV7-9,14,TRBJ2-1,TGTGCCAGCAGCTTATTCGAGCCTTACAATGAGCAGTTCTTC,CASSLFEPYNEQFF
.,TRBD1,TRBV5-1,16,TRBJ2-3,TGCGCCAGCAGCCACGACGGACAGGGGAATGCAGATACGCAGTATTTT,CASSHDGQGNADTQYF
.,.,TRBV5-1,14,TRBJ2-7,TGCGCCAGCAGCTTGGACGCGGGCGGCTACGAGCAGTACTTC,CASSLDAGGYEQYF
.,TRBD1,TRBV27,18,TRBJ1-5,TGTGCCAGCAGTCTCATTGCGGGGAGGGGGCGCGGTAATCAGCCCCAGCATTTT,CASSLIAGRGRGNQPQHF
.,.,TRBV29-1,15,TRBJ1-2,TGCAGCGTTGAGCATTGGGACATACTTTCTAATGGCTACACCTTC,CSVEHWDILSNGYTF
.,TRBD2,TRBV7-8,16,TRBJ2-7,TGTGCCAGCAGCTTAGCGGGTTCTAGCGGGAGTTGGGAGCAGTACTTC,CASSLAGSSGSWEQYF
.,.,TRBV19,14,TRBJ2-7,TGTGCCAGTAGTATAGGCCAGGGGATCAACGAGCAGTACTTC,CASSIGQGINEQYF
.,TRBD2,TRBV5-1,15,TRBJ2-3,TGCGCCAGCAGCTTTACTAGCGGGAGCCCAGATACGCAGTATTTT,CASSFTSGSPDTQYF
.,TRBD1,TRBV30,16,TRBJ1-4,TGTGCCTGGAGACCGGACAGGGGGTTCACTAATGAAAAACTGTTTTTT,CAWRPDRGFTNEKLFF
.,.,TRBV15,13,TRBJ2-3,TGTGCCACCAGCGGCGGGACCGCAGATACGCAGTATTTT,CATSGGTADTQYF
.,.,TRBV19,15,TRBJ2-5,TGTGCCAGTAGTAATCAGGTCCAAAACCAAGAGACCCAGTACTTC,CASSNQVQNQETQYF
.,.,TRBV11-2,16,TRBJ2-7,TGTGCCAGCAGCTTTGGTGGGCAGGGCGAAAGATACGAGCAGTACTTC,CASSFGGQGERYEQYF
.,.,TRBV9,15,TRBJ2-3,TGTGCCAGCAGCCCGAGGGCACGAGGCACAGATACGCAGTATTTT,CASSPRARGTDTQYF
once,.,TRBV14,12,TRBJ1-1,TGTGCCAGCAGGGCAGCTTACACTGAAGCTTTCTTT,CASRAAYTEAFF
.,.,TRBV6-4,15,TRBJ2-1,TGTGCCAGCAGTGAAACCCGTGACCCGCCCCAGAAGCAGTTCTTC,CASSETRDPPQKQFF
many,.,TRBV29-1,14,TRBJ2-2,TGCAGCGTTGAAGATCGAGGGGTCATCGGGGAGCTGTTTTTT,CSVEDRGVIGELFF
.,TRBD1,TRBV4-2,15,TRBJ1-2,TGTGCCAGCAGCAGCTTGACAGGGGGCGCGGGAGGCTACACCTTC,CASSSLTGGAGGYTF
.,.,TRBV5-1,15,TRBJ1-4,TGCGCCAGCAGTCCCCGTTCGGCAACTAATGAAAAACTGTTTTTT,CASSPRSATNEKLFF
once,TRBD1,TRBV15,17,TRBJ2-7,TGTGCCACCAGCCCCTCGTTAGGGGGGACAGGGGCCTACGAGCAGTACTTC,CATSPSLGGTGAYEQYF
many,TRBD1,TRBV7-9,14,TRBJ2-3,TGTGCCGGATCTCCGGGACAGGGGGGGGATACGCAGTATTTT,CAGSPGQGGDTQYF
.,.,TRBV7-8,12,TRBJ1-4,TGTGCCAGCAGCTTTATTGATGAAAAACTGTTTTTT,CASSFIDEKLFF
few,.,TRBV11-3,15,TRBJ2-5,TGTGCCAGCAGCTTACAGGGCCTAGAGGAAGAGACCCAGTACTTC,CASSLQGLEEETQYF
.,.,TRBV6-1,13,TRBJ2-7,TGTGCCAGCATTGCGCGGATGTCCTACGAGCAGTACTTC,CASIARMSYEQYF
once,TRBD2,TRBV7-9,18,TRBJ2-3,TGTGCCAGCAGCTTAGCCCTAGCGGGAGGTGGTAGCACAGATACGCAGTATTTT,CASSLALAGGGSTDTQYF
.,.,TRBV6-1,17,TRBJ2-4,TGTGCCAGCAGTGAATCTCTGGGGGGTATAGCCAAAAACATTCAGTACTTC,CASSESLGGIAKNIQYF
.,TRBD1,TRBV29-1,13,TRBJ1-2,TGCAGCGTTGGGACAGGCGGGCGCTCGCTATTCACCTTC,CSVGTGGRSLFTF
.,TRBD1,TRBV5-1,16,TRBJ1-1,TGCGCCAGCAGCTTGGCCGGGACAGGGTTGAGCACTGAAGCTTTCTTT,CASSLAGTGLSTEAFF
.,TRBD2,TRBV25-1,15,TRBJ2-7,TGTGCCAGCAGTGCGGTAGCGGGATTATACTACGAGCAGTACTTC,CASSAVAGLYYEQYF
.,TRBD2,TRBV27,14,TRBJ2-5,TGCGCCAGCGGGAGCGGGTCCCGGACGAGGGAGCAGTACTTC,CASGSGSRTREQYF
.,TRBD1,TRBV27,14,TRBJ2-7,TGTGCCAGCAACAGTACCGGGACAGACTACGAGCAGTACTTC,CASNSTGTDYEQYF
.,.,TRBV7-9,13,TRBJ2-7,TGTGCCAGCAGCTTATCGGGACTCCTCGAGCAGTACTTC,CASSLSGLLEQYF
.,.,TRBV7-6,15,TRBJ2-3,TGTGCCAGCAGCTTGGGTTCCTCTGGCACAGATACGCAGTATTTT,CASSLGSSGTDTQYF
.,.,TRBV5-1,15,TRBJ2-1,TGCGCCAGCAGCCTTACCGACTTATTCTACAATGAGCAGTTCTTC,CASSLTDLFYNEQFF
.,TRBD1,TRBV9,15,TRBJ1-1,TGTGCCAGCAGCCCCAGGGGGGAGGTGAACACTGAAGCTTTCTTT,CASSPRGEVNTEAFF
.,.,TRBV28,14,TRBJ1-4,TGTGCCAGCAGTGGGGCCCCCAGGGGTGAAAAACTGTTTTTT,CASSGAPRGEKLFF
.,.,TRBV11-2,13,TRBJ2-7,TGTGCCAGCAGCTCCCTCCGCTCCTACGAGCAGTACTTC,CASSSLRSYEQYF
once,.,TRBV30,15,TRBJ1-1,TGTGCCTGGAGTGTACTTGGCAGGGCGGGCGCTGAAGCTTTCTTT,CAWSVLGRAGAEAFF
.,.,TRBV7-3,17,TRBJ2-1,TGTGCCAGCAGCCCATTCGGGACGGCCACACTATACAATGAGCAGTTCTTC,CASSPFGTATLYNEQFF
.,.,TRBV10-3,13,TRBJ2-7,TGTGCCATCAGTGAGTCTAACAGTTACGAGCAGTACTTC,CAISESNSYEQYF
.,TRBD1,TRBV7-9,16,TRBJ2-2,TGTGCCAGCAGCCCGAGGGGGCAACGGAACACCGGGGAGCTGTTTTTT,CASSPRGQRNTGELFF
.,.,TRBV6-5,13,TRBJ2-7,TGTGCCAGCAGCGGGGCCTGGGGCCACGAGCAGTACTTC,CASSGAWGHEQYF
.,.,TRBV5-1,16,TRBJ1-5,TGCGCCAGCAGCTTGGAGGGGGGCGGTGGCAATCAGCCCCAGCATTTT,CASSLEGGGGNQPQHF
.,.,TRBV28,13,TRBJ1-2,TGTGCCAGCCTTTCGGGGGGTCGGAGAGGCTACACCTTC,CASLSGGRRGYTF
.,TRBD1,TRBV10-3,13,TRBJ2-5,TGTGCCATCAGTCGGACAGGGCAAGAGACCCAGTACTTC,CAISRTGQETQYF
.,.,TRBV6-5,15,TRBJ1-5,TGTGCCAGCAGTTACTCACACAATAGCAATCAGCCCCAGCATTTT,CASSYSHNSNQPQHF
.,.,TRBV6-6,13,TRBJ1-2,TGTGCCAGCAGTTACAGTGGGTGGGGTGGCTACACCTTC,CASSYSGWGGYTF
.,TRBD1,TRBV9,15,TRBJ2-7,TGTGCCAGCAGCGCGGGCCGGGACAGGCCCTACGAGCAGTACTTC,CASSAGRDRPYEQYF
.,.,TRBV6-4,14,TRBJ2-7,TGTGCCAGCGCTGATCGGCTAGCGAAAGACGAGCAGTACTTC,CASADRLAKDEQYF
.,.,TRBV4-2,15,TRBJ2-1,TGTGCCAGCAGCCAAGGAAGCGGATCCTACAATGAGCAGTTCTTC,CASSQGSGSYNEQFF
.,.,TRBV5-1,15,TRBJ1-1,TGCGCCAGCAGCTCAGGGGAAATGGGGAACACTGAAGCTTTCTTT,CASSSGEMGNTEAFF
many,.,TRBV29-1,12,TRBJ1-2,TGCAGCGTTGGGACAGAGGGCTATGGCTACACCTTC,CSVGTEGYGYTF
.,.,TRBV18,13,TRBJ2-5,TGTGCCAGCTCACCAAATCAGGGAGAGACCCAGTACTTC,CASSPNQGETQYF
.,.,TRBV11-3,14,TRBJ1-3,TGTGCCAGCAGCTCGACAGGCTCTGGAAACACCATATATTTT,CASSSTGSGNTIYF
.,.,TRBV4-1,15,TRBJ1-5,TGCGCCAGCAGCCAAGATGTCGCAGGACAGCAGCCCCAGCATTTT,CASSQDVAGQQPQHF
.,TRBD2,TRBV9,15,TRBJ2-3,TGTGCCAGCAGCGTAATACTAGCGGGCACAGATACGCAGTATTTT,CASSVILAGTDTQYF
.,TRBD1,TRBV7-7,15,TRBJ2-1,TGTGCTAGCAGCCCTTGGACAGGGTTGGGAAATGAGCAGTTCTTC,CASSPWTGLGNEQFF
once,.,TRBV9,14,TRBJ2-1,TGTGCCAGCAGCGTAGGAAGCGGATACAATGAGCAGTTCTTC,CASSVGSGYNEQFF
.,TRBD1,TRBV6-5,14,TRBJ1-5,TGTGCCAGCAGCAGGGACAGGGCAGGTCAGCCCCAGCATTTT,CASSRDRAGQPQHF